What follows is one T cell receptor beta chain and its context. Its antigen is still unknown. This specimen belongs to a study of OX40 agonist ivuxolimab in advanced cancers. Blood draws occurred at baseline, cycle 4 day 1, and cycle 7 day 1. Method: immunoSEQ multiplex PCR; TCRdb's copy keeps in-frame clones and lacks some. The repertoire includes about 79,000 clones, 91% of them detected once, and about 6.6% sits in the top ten. Regarding the study as a whole: Dosing at 0.1 to 3.0 mg/kg was accompanied by clonal expansion of CD4+ and CD8+ blood T cells by week 6. Part of the nonresponder group also had normalized T-cell clonal expansion that was low. CD8+ T cells averaged more expanded clones than CD4+.

Germline CDR1 and CDR2: MNHNY and SVGAGI (reference sequence). The V and J ends lost 4 bases and 0 bases respectively, with 13 bases between them. The CDR3 extends over 15 amino acids. The sample was CD4+ or CD8+ T cells sorted from blood, taken in a trial of the OX40 agonist ivuxolimab. This receptor was taken from an adult with an advanced solid tumor such as melanoma, head and neck, liver or kidney cancer. The chain carries TRBV6-6 and TRBJ2-7, with D possibly TRBD2 on 6 matching bases. CDR3 loop: CASSLGGKSSYEQYF. CDR3 DNA sequence: TGTGCCAGCAGTTTAGGAGGGAAAAGCTCCTACGAGCAGTACTTC.